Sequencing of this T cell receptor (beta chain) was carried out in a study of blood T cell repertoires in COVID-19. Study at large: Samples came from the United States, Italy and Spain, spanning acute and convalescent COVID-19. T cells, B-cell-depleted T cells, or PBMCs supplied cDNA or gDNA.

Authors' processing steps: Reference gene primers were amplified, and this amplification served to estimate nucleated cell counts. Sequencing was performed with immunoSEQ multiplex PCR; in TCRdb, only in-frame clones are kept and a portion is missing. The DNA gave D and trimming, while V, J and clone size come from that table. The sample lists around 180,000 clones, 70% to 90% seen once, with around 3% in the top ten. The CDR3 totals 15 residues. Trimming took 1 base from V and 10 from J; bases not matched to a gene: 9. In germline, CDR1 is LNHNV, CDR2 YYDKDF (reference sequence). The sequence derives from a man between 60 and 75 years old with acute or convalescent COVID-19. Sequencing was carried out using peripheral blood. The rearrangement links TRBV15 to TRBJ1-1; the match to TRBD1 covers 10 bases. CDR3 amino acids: CATSRGPGQGFSAFF. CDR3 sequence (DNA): TGTGCCACCAGCAGAGGTCCGGGACAGGGGTTCTCAGCTTTCTTT.